This entry features one T cell receptor beta chain sequence. Its antigen remains unknown. The germline V gene encodes CDR1 MNHEY and CDR2 SVGAGI. Deletions cut 9 bases from V and 2 bases from J, with 14 bases between. The CDR3 covers 13 residues. The entry originates in a study of beta chain features in type 1 diabetes. It was one heparinised blood draw, averaging roughly 120 mL, that each donor gave. CD45RO/CCR7/CD25/CD127/CD95/CD27 staining was used to isolate CD4+ naive, central memory, regulatory and stem cell-like memory cells by sorting. Study-level results: Type 1 diabetes patients had moderately but significantly shorter TCRB CDR3s in all four CD4+ subsets.

The isolated RNA, all of it, was reverse transcribed, so expressed TCRB transcripts were what got sequenced. Sequencing used immunoSEQ multiplex PCR; TCRdb keeps in-frame clones, though not all of them. The data show more than 250,000 clones, roughly 20% seen once. The chain combines TRBV6-5 with TRBJ2-7; D possibly corresponds to TRBD1 (6 bases). The TCR comes from a middle-aged woman with type 1 diabetes. Sequencing was carried out using naive CD4+ T cells from blood. The CDR3 spells CASRQDLAYEQYF. The DNA of the CDR3 is TGTGCCAGTCGACAGGACCTAGCCTACGAGCAGTACTTC.